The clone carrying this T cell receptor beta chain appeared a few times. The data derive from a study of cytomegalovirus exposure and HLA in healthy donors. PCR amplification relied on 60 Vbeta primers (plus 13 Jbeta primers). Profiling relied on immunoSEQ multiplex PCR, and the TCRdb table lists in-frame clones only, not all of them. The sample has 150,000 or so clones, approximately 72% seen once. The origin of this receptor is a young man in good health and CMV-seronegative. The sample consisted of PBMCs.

The CDR3 sequence: CASSVDARRGYTF. For the CDR3, the DNA is TGTGCCAGCAGTGTAGACGCGCGGCGGGGCTACACCTTC. The chain uses TRBV6-1 and TRBJ1-2; D remains ambiguous. The CDR3 runs to 13 residues. Germline V gene sequence: CDR1 MNHNS, CDR2 SASEGT. V shed 4 bases and J shed 8 bases, with 14 bases lying between them.